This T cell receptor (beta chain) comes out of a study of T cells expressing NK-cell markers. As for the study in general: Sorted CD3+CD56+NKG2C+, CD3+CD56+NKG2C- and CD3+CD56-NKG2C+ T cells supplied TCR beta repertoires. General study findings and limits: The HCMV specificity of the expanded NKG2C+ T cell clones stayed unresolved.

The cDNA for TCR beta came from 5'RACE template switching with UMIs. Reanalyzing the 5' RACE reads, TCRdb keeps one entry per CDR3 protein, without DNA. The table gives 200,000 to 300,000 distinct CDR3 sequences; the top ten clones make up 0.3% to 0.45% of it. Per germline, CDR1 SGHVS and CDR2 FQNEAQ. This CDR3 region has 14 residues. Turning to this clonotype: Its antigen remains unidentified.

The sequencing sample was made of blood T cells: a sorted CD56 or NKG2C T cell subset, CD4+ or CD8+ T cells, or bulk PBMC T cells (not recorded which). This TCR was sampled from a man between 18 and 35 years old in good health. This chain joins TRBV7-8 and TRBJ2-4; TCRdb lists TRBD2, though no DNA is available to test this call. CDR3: CASSFGGYGNIQYF.